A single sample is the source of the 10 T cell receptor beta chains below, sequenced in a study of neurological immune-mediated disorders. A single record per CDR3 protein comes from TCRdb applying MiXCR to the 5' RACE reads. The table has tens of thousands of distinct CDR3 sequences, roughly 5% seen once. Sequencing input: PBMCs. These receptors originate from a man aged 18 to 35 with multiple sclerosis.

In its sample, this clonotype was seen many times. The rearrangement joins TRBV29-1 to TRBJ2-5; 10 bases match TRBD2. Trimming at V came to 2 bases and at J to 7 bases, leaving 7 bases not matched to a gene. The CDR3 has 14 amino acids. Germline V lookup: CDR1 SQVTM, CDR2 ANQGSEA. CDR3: CSVETSGELLTQYF. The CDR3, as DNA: TGCAGCGTTGAAACTAGCGGGGAGCTGTTGACCCAGTACTTC.

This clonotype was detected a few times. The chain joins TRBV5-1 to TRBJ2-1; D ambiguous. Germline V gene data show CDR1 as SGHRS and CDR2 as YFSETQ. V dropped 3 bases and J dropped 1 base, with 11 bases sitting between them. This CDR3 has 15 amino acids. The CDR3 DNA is TGCGCCAGCAGCTCGACCTGGAGATCCTACAATGAGCAGTTCTTC. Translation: CASSSTWRSYNEQFF.

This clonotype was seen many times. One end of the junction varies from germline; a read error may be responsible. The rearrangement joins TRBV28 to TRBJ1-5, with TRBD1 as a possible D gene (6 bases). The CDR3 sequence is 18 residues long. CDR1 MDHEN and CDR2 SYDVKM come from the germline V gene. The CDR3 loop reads CASSPGGGGIYSNQPQNF. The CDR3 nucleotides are TGTGCCAGCAGCCCCGGGGGAGGGGGAATTTATAGCAATCAGCCCCAGAATTTT.

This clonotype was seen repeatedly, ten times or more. The CDR3 DNA reads TGTGCCAGCAAGGGACTAGCGGGAGTTTTTTTCGGCGAGCAGTACTTC. As protein: CASKGLAGVFFGEQYF. The genes are TRBV11-2 and TRBJ2-7; TRBD2 aligns across 14 bases. The CDR3 consists of 16 residues. V trimming: 7 bases; J trimming: 6 bases; junction bases outside the gene matches: 11. Germline assignment: CDR1 SGHAT and CDR2 FQNNGV. The full variable domain, its missing parts supplied by reference TRBV11-2 and TRBJ2-7, is EAGVAQSPRYKIIEKRQSVAFWCNPISGHATLYWYQQILGQGPKLLIQFQNNGVVDDSQLPKDRFSAERLKGVDSTLKIQPAKLEDSAVYLCASKGLAGVFFGEQYFGPGTRLTVT.

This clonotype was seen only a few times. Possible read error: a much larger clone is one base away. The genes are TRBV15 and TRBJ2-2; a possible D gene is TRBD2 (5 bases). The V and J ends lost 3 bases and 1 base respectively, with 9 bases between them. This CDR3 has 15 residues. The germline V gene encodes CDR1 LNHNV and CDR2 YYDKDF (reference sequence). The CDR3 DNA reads TGTGCCACCAGCAGGGGAGCCGAGAACACCGGGGAGCTGTTTTTT. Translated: CATSRGAENTGELFF.

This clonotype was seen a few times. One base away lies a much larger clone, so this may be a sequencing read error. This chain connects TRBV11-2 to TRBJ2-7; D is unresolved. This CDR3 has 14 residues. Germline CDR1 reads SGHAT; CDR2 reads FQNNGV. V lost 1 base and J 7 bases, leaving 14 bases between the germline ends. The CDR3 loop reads CASSLAVGLKEQYF. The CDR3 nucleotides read TGTGCCAGCAGCTTAGCCGTGGGTCTAAAAGAGCAGTACTTC.

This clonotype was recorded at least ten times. The CDR3 bases are TGCAGTGCTGGGAGGGCGCCAGGTACGTCCACTGAAGCTTTCTTT. Its translation: CSAGRAPGTSTEAFF. The chain recombines TRBV20-1 with TRBJ1-1, with D unresolved. The germline V and J ends were trimmed by 5 bases and 4 bases, with 20 bases remaining between them. The CDR3 is made up of 15 amino acids. Per germline, CDR1 DFQATT and CDR2 SNEGSKA (reference sequence).

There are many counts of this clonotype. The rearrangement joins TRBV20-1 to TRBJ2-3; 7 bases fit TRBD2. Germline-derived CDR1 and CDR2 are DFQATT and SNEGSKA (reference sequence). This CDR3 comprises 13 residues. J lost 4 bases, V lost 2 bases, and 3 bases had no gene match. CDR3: CSARQGGSDTQYF. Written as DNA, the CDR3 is TGCAGTGCTAGACAGGGAGGGTCAGATACGCAGTATTTT.

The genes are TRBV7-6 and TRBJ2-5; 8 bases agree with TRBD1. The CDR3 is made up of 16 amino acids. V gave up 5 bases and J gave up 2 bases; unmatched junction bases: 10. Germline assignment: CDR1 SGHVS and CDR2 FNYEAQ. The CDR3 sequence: CASSTRGQGPQETQYF. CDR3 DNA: TGTGCCAGCAGCACCAGGGGGCAGGGGCCACAAGAGACCCAGTACTTC.

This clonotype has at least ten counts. CDR3 region: CSVEGPATNEKLFF. The CDR3 DNA sequence: TGCAGCGTCGAGGGGCCTGCAACTAATGAAAAACTGTTTTTT. This chain joins TRBV29-1 and TRBJ1-4; TRBD1 might be the D (5 bases). Germline lookup yields CDR1 SQVTM and CDR2 ANQGSEA. Trimming left V 6 bases short and J 0 bases short, with 11 bases between. This CDR3 spans 14 amino acids.